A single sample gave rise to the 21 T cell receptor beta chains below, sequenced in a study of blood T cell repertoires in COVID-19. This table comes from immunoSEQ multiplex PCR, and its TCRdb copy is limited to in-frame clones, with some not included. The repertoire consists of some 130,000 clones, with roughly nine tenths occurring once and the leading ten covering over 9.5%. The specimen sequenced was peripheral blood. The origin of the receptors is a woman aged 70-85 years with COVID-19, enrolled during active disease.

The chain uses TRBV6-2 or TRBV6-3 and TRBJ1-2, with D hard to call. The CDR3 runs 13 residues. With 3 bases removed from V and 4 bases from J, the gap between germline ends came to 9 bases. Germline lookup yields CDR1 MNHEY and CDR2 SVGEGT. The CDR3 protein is CASSYVAFYGYTF. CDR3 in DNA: TGTGCCAGCAGTTATGTCGCGTTCTATGGCTACACCTTC.

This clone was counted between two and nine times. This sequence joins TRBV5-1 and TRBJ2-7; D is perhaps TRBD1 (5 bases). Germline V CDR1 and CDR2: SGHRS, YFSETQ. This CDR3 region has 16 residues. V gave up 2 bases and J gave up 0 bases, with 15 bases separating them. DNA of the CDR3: TGCGCCAGCAGCTTTTCAACCAGGGCAAGCTCCTACGAGCAGTACTTC. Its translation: CASSFSTRASSYEQYF.

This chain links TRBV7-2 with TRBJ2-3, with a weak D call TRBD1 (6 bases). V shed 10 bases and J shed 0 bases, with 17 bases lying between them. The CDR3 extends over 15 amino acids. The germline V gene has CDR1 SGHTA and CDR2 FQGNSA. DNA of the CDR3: TGTGCCACCCACTTAGGGGGTTATAGCACAGATACGCAGTATTTT. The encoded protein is CATHLGGYSTDTQYF.

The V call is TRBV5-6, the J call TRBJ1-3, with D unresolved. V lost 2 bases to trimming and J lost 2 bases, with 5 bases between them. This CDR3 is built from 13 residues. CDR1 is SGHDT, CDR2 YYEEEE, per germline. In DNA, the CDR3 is TGTGCCAGCAGCTTCGGTCCTGGAAACACCATATATTTT. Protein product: CASSFGPGNTIYF.

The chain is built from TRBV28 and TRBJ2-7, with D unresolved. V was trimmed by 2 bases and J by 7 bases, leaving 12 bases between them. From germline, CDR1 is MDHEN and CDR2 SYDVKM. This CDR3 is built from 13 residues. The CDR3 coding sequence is TGTGCCAGCAGTTTAATTGGGCCGAAGGAGCAGTACTTC. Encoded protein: CASSLIGPKEQYF.

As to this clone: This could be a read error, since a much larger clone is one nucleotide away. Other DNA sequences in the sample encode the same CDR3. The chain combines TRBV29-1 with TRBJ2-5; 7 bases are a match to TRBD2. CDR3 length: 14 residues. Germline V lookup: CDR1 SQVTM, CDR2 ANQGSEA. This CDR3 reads CCVGGLGGGETQYF. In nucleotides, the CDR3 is TGCTGCGTGGGGGGACTGGGGGGGGGAGAGACCCAGTACTTC.

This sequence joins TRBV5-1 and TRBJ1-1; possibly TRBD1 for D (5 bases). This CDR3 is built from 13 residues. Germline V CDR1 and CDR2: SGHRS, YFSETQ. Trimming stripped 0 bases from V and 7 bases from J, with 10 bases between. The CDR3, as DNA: TGCGCCAGCAGCTTGGCAGGGCGAGGTGAAGCTTTCTTT. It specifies CASSLAGRGEAFF.

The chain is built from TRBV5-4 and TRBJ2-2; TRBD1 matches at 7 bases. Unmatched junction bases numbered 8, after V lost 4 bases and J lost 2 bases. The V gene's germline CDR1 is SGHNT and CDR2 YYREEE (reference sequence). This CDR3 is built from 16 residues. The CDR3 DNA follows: TGTGCCAGCAGCATCCCGGACAGGCCTAACACCGGGGAGCTGTTTTTT. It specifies CASSIPDRPNTGELFF.

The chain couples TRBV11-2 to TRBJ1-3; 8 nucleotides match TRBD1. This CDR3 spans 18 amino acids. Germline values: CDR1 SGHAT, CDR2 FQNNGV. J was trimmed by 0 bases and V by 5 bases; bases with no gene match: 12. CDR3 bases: TGTGCCAGCAGCCTTTATAGAGGACAGGGCCTCTCTGGAAACACCATATATTTT. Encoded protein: CASSLYRGQGLSGNTIYF.

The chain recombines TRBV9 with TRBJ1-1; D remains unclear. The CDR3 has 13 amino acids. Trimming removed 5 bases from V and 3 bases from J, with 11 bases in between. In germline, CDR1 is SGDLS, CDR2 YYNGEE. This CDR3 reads CASRRVMDTEAFF. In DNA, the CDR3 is TGTGCCAGCAGGAGGGTGATGGACACTGAAGCTTTCTTT.

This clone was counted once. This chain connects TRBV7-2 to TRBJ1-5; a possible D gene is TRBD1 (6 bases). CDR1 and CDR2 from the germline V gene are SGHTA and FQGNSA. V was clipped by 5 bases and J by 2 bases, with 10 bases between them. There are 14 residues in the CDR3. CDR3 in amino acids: CASSRNRGNQPQHF. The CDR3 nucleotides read TGTGCCAGCAGCCGTAACAGGGGCAATCAGCCCCAGCATTTT.

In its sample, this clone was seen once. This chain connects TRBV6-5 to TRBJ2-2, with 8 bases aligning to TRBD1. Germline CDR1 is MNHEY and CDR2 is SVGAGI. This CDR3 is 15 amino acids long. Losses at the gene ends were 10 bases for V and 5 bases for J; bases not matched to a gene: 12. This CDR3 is CATTLTGGWTGELFF. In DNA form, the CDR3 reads TGTGCCACAACTCTAACAGGGGGTTGGACCGGGGAGCTGTTTTTT.

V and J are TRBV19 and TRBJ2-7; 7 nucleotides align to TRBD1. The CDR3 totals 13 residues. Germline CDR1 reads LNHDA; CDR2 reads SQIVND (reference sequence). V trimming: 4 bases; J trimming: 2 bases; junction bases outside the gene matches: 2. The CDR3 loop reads CASSTGQTYEQYF. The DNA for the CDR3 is TGTGCCAGTAGTACGGGACAGACCTACGAGCAGTACTTC.

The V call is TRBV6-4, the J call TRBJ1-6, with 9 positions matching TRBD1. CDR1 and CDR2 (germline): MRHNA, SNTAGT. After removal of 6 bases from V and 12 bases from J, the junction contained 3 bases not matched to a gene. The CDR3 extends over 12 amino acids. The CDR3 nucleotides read TGTGCCAGCAGGGGACAGGGCGGACCCCTCCACTTT. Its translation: CASRGQGGPLHF.

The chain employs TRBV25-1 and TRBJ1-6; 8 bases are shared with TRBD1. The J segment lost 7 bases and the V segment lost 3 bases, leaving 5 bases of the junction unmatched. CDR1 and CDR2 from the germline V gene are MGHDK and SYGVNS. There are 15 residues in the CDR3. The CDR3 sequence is CASSDPRGLNSPLHF. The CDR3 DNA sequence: TGTGCCAGCAGTGACCCCAGGGGGCTGAATTCACCCCTCCACTTT.

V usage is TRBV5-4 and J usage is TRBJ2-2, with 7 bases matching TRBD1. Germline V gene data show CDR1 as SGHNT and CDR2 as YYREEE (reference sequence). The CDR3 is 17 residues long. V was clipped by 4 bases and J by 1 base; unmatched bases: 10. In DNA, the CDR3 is TGTGCCAGCAGCACCCCCGGGACAGCTGTGAACACCGGGGAGCTGTTTTTT. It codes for CASSTPGTAVNTGELFF.

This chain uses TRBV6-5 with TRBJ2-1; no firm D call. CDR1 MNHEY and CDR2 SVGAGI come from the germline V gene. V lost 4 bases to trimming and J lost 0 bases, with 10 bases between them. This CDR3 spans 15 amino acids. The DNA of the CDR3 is TGTGCCAGCAGTTTGCTTCGGGTCTCCTACAATGAGCAGTTCTTC. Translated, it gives CASSLLRVSYNEQFF.

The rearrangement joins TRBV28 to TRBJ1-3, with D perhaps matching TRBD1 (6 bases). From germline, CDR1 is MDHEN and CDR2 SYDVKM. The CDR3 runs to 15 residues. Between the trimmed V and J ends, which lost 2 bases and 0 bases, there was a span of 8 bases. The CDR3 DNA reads TGTGCCAGCAGTTTACCGGACAGCTCTGGAAACACCATATATTTT. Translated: CASSLPDSSGNTIYF.

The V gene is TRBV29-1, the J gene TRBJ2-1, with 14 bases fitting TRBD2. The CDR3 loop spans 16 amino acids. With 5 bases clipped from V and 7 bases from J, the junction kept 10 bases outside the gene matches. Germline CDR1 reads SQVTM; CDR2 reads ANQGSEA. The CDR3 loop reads CSVPKTSGGAVNEQFF. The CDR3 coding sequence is TGCAGCGTTCCTAAGACTAGCGGGGGGGCTGTGAATGAGCAGTTCTTC.

As DNA, the CDR3 is TGTGCCAGCAGCCCGGCCCTCCTAGCGACGGGGGCCAAAAACATTCAGTACTTC. Protein: CASSPALLATGAKNIQYF. This rearrangement joins TRBV4-2 to TRBJ2-4; perhaps TRBD2 as D (6 bases). Looked up from germline, CDR1 is LGHNA and CDR2 is YNFKEQ. CDR3 length equals 18 residues. Between the trimmed V and J ends, which lost 4 bases and 1 base, there was a span of 20 bases.

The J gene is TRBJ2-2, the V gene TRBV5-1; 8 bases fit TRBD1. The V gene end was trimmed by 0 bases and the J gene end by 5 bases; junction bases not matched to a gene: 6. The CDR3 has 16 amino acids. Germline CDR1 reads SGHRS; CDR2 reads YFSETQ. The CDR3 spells CASSLAGTGGTGELFF. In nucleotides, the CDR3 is TGCGCCAGCAGCTTGGCCGGGACAGGTGGTACCGGGGAGCTGTTTTTT. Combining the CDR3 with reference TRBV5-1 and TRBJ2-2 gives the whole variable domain KAGVTQTPRYLIKTRGQQVTLSCSPISGHRSVSWYQQTPGQGLQFLFEYFSETQRNKGNFPGRFSGRQFSNSRSEMNVSTLELGDSALYLCASSLAGTGGTGELFFGEGSRLTVL.